What follows is one TCR beta chain and its context. In the authors' methods: Reference gene primer amplification gave nucleated cell count estimates. Sequencing was performed with immunoSEQ multiplex PCR; in TCRdb, only in-frame clones are kept and a portion is missing. V, J and clone size were drawn from that table, and D and trimming were deduced from the DNA. The sample yields fewer than 40,000 clones, approximately 81% seen once. This CDR3 has 13 amino acids. CDR1 is MNHEY, CDR2 SVGEGT, per germline. V was clipped by 1 base and J by 3 bases, with 6 bases between them. This specimen belongs to a study of blood T cell repertoires in COVID-19. Study context: Spain, Italy and the United States supplied samples that represented acute and convalescent COVID-19. T cells, B-cell-depleted T cells, or PBMCs provided the cDNA or gDNA that served as material.

This TCR derives from an older man with COVID-19, enrolled during active disease. This chain links TRBV6-2 or TRBV6-3 with TRBJ1-1, with no clear D. Sequenced: peripheral blood. CDR3: CASSYWRDTEAFF. As DNA, the CDR3 is TGTGCCAGCAGTTACTGGAGAGACACTGAAGCTTTCTTT.